A selection of T cell receptor beta chains follows, all from one sample in a study of cytomegalovirus exposure and HLA in healthy donors. Generated by immunoSEQ multiplex PCR, the TCRdb table keeps only in-frame clones and is missing some. Recorded for this sample: 130,000 or so clones. Sequenced input: PBMCs. The source of these receptors is a woman between 40 and 55 years old in good health and CMV-seronegative. Both conserved end residues are part of each CDR3. D genes are given only for firm matches.

TRBJ1-1 TRBV7-3 TRBD1 CARSSGQGNEAFF TGTGCCCGCAGCTCGGGACAGGGTAACGAAGCTTTCTTT
TRBJ2-5 TRBV19 TRBD2 CASSIALAGARETQYF TGTGCCAGTAGTATAGCACTAGCGGGGGCTCGTGAGACCCAGTACTTC
TRBJ1-5 TRBV7-9 - CASSLEPGRQPQHF TGTGCCAGCAGCTTAGAGCCGGGTAGGCAGCCCCAGCATTTT
TRBJ1-6 TRBV15 TRBD1 CATSVTGETAYNSPLHF TGTGCCACCAGCGTGACAGGGGAGACAGCCTATAATTCACCCCTCCACTTT
TRBJ2-7 TRBV7-9 - CASSAQGSYEQYF TGTGCCAGCAGTGCTCAGGGGTCCTACGAGCAGTACTTC
TRBJ1-4 TRBV5-1 TRBD1 CASSLGRGQGKEKLFF TGCGCCAGCAGCTTGGGTAGGGGGCAGGGGAAAGAAAAACTGTTTTTT
TRBJ1-2 TRBV6-5 - CASGTGPDYGYTF TGTGCCAGCGGAACAGGGCCCGACTATGGCTACACCTTC
TRBJ2-5 TRBV10-3 TRBD1 CAISGKGQGGYQETQYF TGTGCCATCAGTGGGAAGGGACAGGGGGGCTATCAAGAGACCCAGTACTTC
TRBJ2-3 TRBV20-1 TRBD1 CSAGQGAGVGF TGCAGTGCTGGGCAGGGGGCAGGGGTTGGTTTT
TRBJ1-6 TRBV2 - CASSADSPLHF TGTGCCAGCAGTGCGGATTCACCCCTCCACTTT
TRBJ1-4 TRBV19 TRBD1 CASKEGTGSEKLFF TGTGCCAGCAAGGAGGGGACAGGGAGTGAAAAACTGTTTTTT
TRBJ2-7 TRBV10-3 TRBD1 CAITPGQGVPHEQYF TGTGCCATCACCCCAGGACAGGGGGTGCCTCACGAGCAGTACTTC
TRBJ1-6 TRBV5-4 TRBD1 CASSSSGTGISPLHF TGTGCCAGCAGCTCCTCCGGGACAGGGATATCACCCCTCCACTTT
TRBJ1-6 TRBV18 - CASSPEEILGGSPLHF TGTGCCAGCTCACCAGAGGAAATACTCGGTGGTTCACCCCTCCACTTT
TRBJ2-5 TRBV9 TRBD2 CASSVQTSETQYF TGTGCCAGCAGCGTACAGACTAGCGAGACCCAGTACTTC
TRBJ1-2 TRBV7-9 TRBD1 CASSADRHYGYTF TGTGCCAGCAGCGCGGACAGGCACTATGGCTACACCTTC
TRBJ1-5 TRBV10-3 TRBD1 CAISGTGGRAQHF TGTGCCATCAGTGGGACAGGGGGCAGGGCCCAGCATTTT
TRBJ2-7 TRBV19 - CASAQDSYEQYF TGTGCCAGTGCACAGGACAGCTACGAGCAGTACTTC
TRBJ2-5 TRBV6-6 TRBD2 CASSRPSGGSETQYF TGTGCCAGCAGTCGACCTAGCGGGGGGAGCGAGACCCAGTACTTC
TRBJ2-3 TRBV6-5 - CASSSTESTDTQYF TGTGCCAGCAGTTCCACAGAAAGCACAGATACGCAGTATTTT
TRBJ1-4 TRBV5-4 TRBD1 CASSASGTGLEKLFF TGTGCCAGCAGCGCCTCCGGGACAGGGCTTGAAAAACTGTTTTTT
TRBJ2-3 TRBV4-3 TRBD2 CASSSGVGTDTQYF TGCGCCAGCAGTAGCGGGGTTGGCACAGATACGCAGTATTTT
TRBJ1-1 TRBV2 - CAGGGNTEAFF TGTGCCGGGGGGGGTAACACTGAAGCTTTCTTT
TRBJ1-1 TRBV15 - CATSSRSGGAEAFF TGTGCCACCAGCAGTAGATCAGGCGGGGCTGAAGCTTTCTTT
TRBJ1-1 TRBV1 - CTSSQGRGGGTEAFF TGCACCAGCAGCCAAGGGCGGGGCGGTGGCACTGAAGCTTTCTTT
TRBJ1-3 TRBV5-1 - CASSLGGLRFSGNTIYF TGCGCCAGCAGCTTGGGGGGACTCAGGTTCTCTGGAAACACCATATATTTT
TRBJ2-3 TRBV7-9 - CASSFTQDGATDTQYF TGTGCCAGCAGCTTCACCCAGGATGGGGCCACAGATACGCAGTATTTT
TRBJ2-2 TRBV5-1 TRBD1 CASSPGTGNTGELFF TGCGCCAGCAGCCCCGGGACAGGGAACACCGGGGAGCTGTTTTTT
TRBJ1-1 TRBV7-9 TRBD1 CASSKAPGTVLNTEAFF TGTGCCAGCAGCAAGGCACCCGGGACAGTACTGAACACTGAAGCTTTCTTT
TRBJ1-5 TRBV29-1 TRBD1 CSVVGTGDQPQHF TGCAGCGTTGTAGGGACAGGGGATCAGCCCCAGCATTTT
TRBJ2-1 TRBV25-1 TRBD1 CASSRGSSYNEQFF TGTGCCAGCAGCAGGGGGAGCTCCTACAATGAGCAGTTCTTC
TRBJ1-1 TRBV7-9 - CASSPPSVNTEAFF TGTGCCAGCAGCCCTCCAAGCGTGAACACTGAAGCTTTCTTT
TRBJ2-7 TRBV5-1 - CASSLEGSKQYF TGCGCCAGCAGCTTGGAAGGGAGTAAGCAGTACTTC
TRBJ2-5 TRBV5-6 - CASSPSDSGDQETQYF TGTGCCAGCTCCCCCTCAGATTCAGGTGACCAAGAGACCCAGTACTTC
TRBJ1-2 TRBV6-5 TRBD1 CASTIGTGFYGYTF TGTGCCAGCACCATAGGGACAGGTTTCTATGGCTACACCTTC
TRBJ1-2 TRBV9 - CASSAQGRGTLNYGYTF TGTGCCAGCAGCGCCCAGGGTCGGGGGACCCTTAACTATGGCTACACCTTC
TRBJ1-1 TRBV18 - CASSQGFITEAFF TGTGCCAGCTCCCAGGGGTTCATCACTGAAGCTTTCTTT
TRBJ2-1 TRBV5-4 - CASSLGLENEQFF TGTGCCAGCAGCTTGGGACTTGAAAATGAGCAGTTCTTC
TRBJ1-4 TRBV27 - CASGGLGEKLFF TGTGCCAGTGGGGGACTGGGTGAAAAACTGTTTTTT
TRBJ2-5 TRBV7-9 - CASSSQGLPGAQYF TGTGCCAGCAGCTCTCAAGGACTGCCCGGGGCCCAGTACTTC
TRBJ2-7 TRBV7-3 - CASSPPDTFEQYF TGTGCCAGCAGCCCGCCGGACACGTTCGAGCAGTACTTC
TRBJ1-1 TRBV6-5 - CASSYLQLNTEAFF TGTGCCAGCAGTTACCTACAGTTGAACACTGAAGCTTTCTTT
TRBJ1-3 TRBV5-1 - CASSLNAGNPGNTIYF TGCGCCAGCAGCTTGAATGCAGGTAACCCTGGAAACACCATATATTTT
TRBJ2-3 TRBV11-3 TRBD2 CASSSGLVASTDTQYF TGTGCCAGCAGCTCCGGACTAGTAGCTAGCACAGATACGCAGTATTTT
TRBJ2-2 TRBV18 TRBD2 CASSPSSGGGLTGELFF TGTGCCAGCTCACCCTCTAGCGGGGGAGGACTCACCGGGGAGCTGTTTTTT
TRBJ2-3 TRBV19 - CASSISEGLDTQYF TGTGCCAGTAGTATATCAGAGGGACTAGATACGCAGTATTTT
TRBJ1-3 TRBV19 - CASSLMRVSSGNTIYF TGTGCCAGTAGCCTTATGCGGGTTAGCTCTGGAAACACCATATATTTT
TRBJ1-1 TRBV6-5 - CASSPEWGVNTEAFF TGTGCCAGCAGTCCGGAGTGGGGGGTGAACACTGAAGCTTTCTTT
TRBJ2-2 TRBV4-3 TRBD2 CASSQEDPGGWTGELFF TGCGCCAGCAGCCAAGAAGACCCGGGGGGTTGGACCGGGGAGCTGTTTTTT
TRBJ1-5 TRBV5-5 TRBD1 CASSLSSRGLNQPQHF TGTGCCAGCAGCTTGTCGTCCAGGGGGCTCAATCAGCCCCAGCATTTT
TRBJ1-2 TRBV5-4 - CASSSRGSYGYTF TGTGCCAGCAGCTCAAGAGGCAGTTATGGCTACACCTTC
TRBJ1-1 TRBV7-8 - CASSFFGGEHTEAFF TGTGCCAGCAGCTTCTTCGGGGGGGAACACACTGAAGCTTTCTTT
TRBJ2-1 TRBV5-1 - CASSPRLGGTPDEQFF TGCGCCAGCAGCCCGAGACTCGGGGGGACACCGGACGAGCAGTTCTTC
TRBJ2-5 TRBV6-5 TRBD2 CASNLRAGPRETQYF TGTGCCAGCAATCTACGAGCGGGGCCGAGAGAGACCCAGTACTTC
TRBJ2-3 TRBV9 - CASSVGGSDSSTDTQYF TGTGCCAGCAGCGTAGGAGGGAGCGATTCTAGCACAGATACGCAGTATTTT